The rows below give T cell receptor beta chains drawn from one sample of a study of control samples from healthy donors and cancer patients. Only in-frame clones appear in the TCRdb table, and some are missing; sequencing was by immunoSEQ multiplex PCR. Of some 71,000 clones listed, roughly nine tenths are singletons. The sequencing input was PBMCs. All receptors derive from a man aged 55 to 70 with lung cancer. Both conserved end residues are part of each CDR3. The D gene is left open where the match is weak. The listing skips clone size in some rows; elsewhere it reads once, few, many or a size class.

cdr3_nt cdr3_aa d_call clone_size j_call v_call
TGCGCCAGCAGCTCTCTTGGGACAACCGGTCACAAAAACATTCAGTACTTC CASSSLGTTGHKNIQYF NA NA TRBJ2-4 TRBV5-1
TGTGCCACCCGACAGGGACTAGCGGTTTACAATGAGCAGTTCTTC CATRQGLAVYNEQFF TRBD2 few TRBJ2-1 TRBV27
TGTGCCAGCTCACGCTCAGGGGGAGAGACCCAGTACTTC CASSRSGGETQYF TRBD1 NA TRBJ2-5 TRBV18
TGTGCCAGCAGCCCCCGGGACAGATCTAATCAGCCCCAGCATTTT CASSPRDRSNQPQHF TRBD1 NA TRBJ1-5 TRBV7-8
TGCGCCAGCAGGCGGACGGAGACCTACGAGCAGTACTTC CASRRTETYEQYF NA NA TRBJ2-7 TRBV5-1
TGCAGTGCTAGCGGGGCCGATGAGCAGTTCTTC CSASGADEQFF NA NA TRBJ2-1 TRBV20-1
TGCGCCAGCAGCTTCCACGGGGGGGCAAACACCGGGGAGCTGTTTTTT CASSFHGGANTGELFF TRBD2 NA TRBJ2-2 TRBV5-1
TGTGCCAGCAGCTTGAAGGCCGAAGAGACCCAGTACTTC CASSLKAEETQYF NA NA TRBJ2-5 TRBV5-4
TGTGCCTGGAGCCCTGGAGGGCGGACTGAAGCTTTCTTT CAWSPGGRTEAFF NA NA TRBJ1-1 TRBV30
TGTGCCAGCACGAGATTCGACAGGGAGCACTATGGCTACACCTTC CASTRFDREHYGYTF TRBD1 NA TRBJ1-2 TRBV6-5
TGTGCCAGCAGCTCGCCAGGGTCCTCGAACACCGGGGAGCTGTTTTTT CASSSPGSSNTGELFF NA NA TRBJ2-2 TRBV7-3
TGTGCCAGCAGCGTGTGGACAGGGGGCGAAAACAATGAGCAGTTCTTC CASSVWTGGENNEQFF TRBD1 NA TRBJ2-1 TRBV9
TGTGCCAGCAGTTATATGAGGGAGAGCTCTGGAAACACCATATATTTT CASSYMRESSGNTIYF NA NA TRBJ1-3 TRBV6-5
TGTGCCAGCAGCCGAGAGGGACAGGGGATGAACACTGAAGCTTTCTTT CASSREGQGMNTEAFF TRBD1 NA TRBJ1-1 TRBV14
TGTGCCACCAGTGATCCCTTGTACCAAGAGACCCAGTACTTC CATSDPLYQETQYF NA NA TRBJ2-5 TRBV24-1
TGCGCCAGCATCCCCCCGGGGGCAGATACGCAGTATTTT CASIPPGADTQYF NA NA TRBJ2-3 TRBV10-2
TGTGCCAGCAGAACCTGGGACTCAACCGGGGAGCTGTTTTTT CASRTWDSTGELFF NA NA TRBJ2-2 TRBV6-5
TGCGCCAGCCCGGGTTCGACTAACTATGGCTACACCTTC CASPGSTNYGYTF NA NA TRBJ1-2 TRBV10-1
TGTGCCAGCAGCTTGGGCCCGAACTATGGCTACACCTTC CASSLGPNYGYTF NA NA TRBJ1-2 TRBV7-3
TGTGCCAGCAGCCGGGAAAGAGACAATGAGCAGTTCTTC CASSRERDNEQFF NA NA TRBJ2-1 TRBV11-2
TGTGCCACTAGGGATACAGGGACTGAAGCTTTCTTT CATRDTGTEAFF NA NA TRBJ1-1 TRBV24-1
TGTGCCAGCAGGGAATCCCTCAGGGGTGCCACCGGGGAGCTGTTTTTT CASRESLRGATGELFF NA few TRBJ2-2 TRBV2
TGTGCCAGCAGCCTCTGGACAACTGCTAACTATGGCTACACCTTC CASSLWTTANYGYTF NA NA TRBJ1-2 TRBV14
TGTGCCAGCAGAGCGGGGACTGAAGCTTTCTTT CASRAGTEAFF NA once TRBJ1-1 TRBV2
TGTGCCAGCAGCTCCGGGACAGGGAACTATGGCTACACCTTC CASSSGTGNYGYTF TRBD1 NA TRBJ1-2 TRBV7-2
TGTGCCAGCAGCTTTACTTCTGAAACCGGGGAGCTGTTTTTT CASSFTSETGELFF NA NA TRBJ2-2 TRBV7-3
TGTGCCAGCAGCCAAGGGGAGGGGGCGGGAACTGAAGCTTTCTTT CASSQGEGAGTEAFF TRBD1 NA TRBJ1-1 TRBV4-2
TGCGCCAGCAGCTTTTGGGGCAGCCCGGACAATGAGCAGTTCTTC CASSFWGSPDNEQFF NA NA TRBJ2-1 TRBV5-1
TGTGCCAGCAGCTTAGAAATAGGGGGAGGCACTGAAGCTTTCTTT CASSLEIGGGTEAFF NA NA TRBJ1-1 TRBV7-9
TGTGCCAGCAGCCAAGGGACAGGGTACACTGGAAACACCATATATTTT CASSQGTGYTGNTIYF TRBD1 NA TRBJ1-3 TRBV7-9
TGCGCCAGCAGCTTGGCAGGGAAGAACACCGGGGAGCTGTTTTTT CASSLAGKNTGELFF NA NA TRBJ2-2 TRBV5-1
TGTGCCAGCAGTCCCGCCGACAGGCTCAGGATTTCACCCCTCCACTTT CASSPADRLRISPLHF NA NA TRBJ1-6 TRBV27
TGTGCCATCGGCGGGACAGGGGGCTTGACCGGGGAGCTGTTTTTT CAIGGTGGLTGELFF TRBD1 NA TRBJ2-2 TRBV10-3
TGTGCCAGCAGTTTTCTGGGCACTCAGCCCCAGCATTTT CASSFLGTQPQHF NA NA TRBJ1-5 TRBV12-3/TRBV12-4